This TCR beta chain was identified in a study of T-cell reconstitution after alpha-beta-depleted transplantation in children. The CDR3 runs 13 residues. In germline, CDR1 is DFQATT, CDR2 SNEGSKA (reference sequence). Deletions cut 8 bases from V and 3 bases from J, with 17 bases between. This clonotype was seen a handful of times. What it binds is unknown. Unique molecular identifiers featured in how the TCRbeta library was prepared. TCRdb ran MiXCR on the PCR reads and lists one entry per CDR3 protein. Of 97,000 or so distinct CDR3 sequences listed, under 7% are singletons. Study-wide results and caveats: Two months or so post-transplant, alpha-beta T cells reportedly derived from several hundred expanded graft clones. Newly made T cells mostly supplied T-cell counts and diversity one year after transplant. TCRbeta diversity was high at day 60 in some patients (a result of surviving recipient T cells and thymic progenitors).

The sequence came from a female patient aged 2-9 years who had a stem cell transplant for Fanconi anemia, so the T cells may come from the graft donor. This sequence joins TRBV20-1 and TRBJ2-7; D may be TRBD1 or TRBD2 (5 bases each). The sequenced sample was PBMCs, mostly from graft donor cells, obtained 60 days after TCRalphabeta/CD19-depleted stem cell transplant. CDR3 protein: CSRTGTHNYEQYF. Written as DNA, the CDR3 is TGCAGTAGGACCGGGACCCACAACTACGAGCAGTACTTC.